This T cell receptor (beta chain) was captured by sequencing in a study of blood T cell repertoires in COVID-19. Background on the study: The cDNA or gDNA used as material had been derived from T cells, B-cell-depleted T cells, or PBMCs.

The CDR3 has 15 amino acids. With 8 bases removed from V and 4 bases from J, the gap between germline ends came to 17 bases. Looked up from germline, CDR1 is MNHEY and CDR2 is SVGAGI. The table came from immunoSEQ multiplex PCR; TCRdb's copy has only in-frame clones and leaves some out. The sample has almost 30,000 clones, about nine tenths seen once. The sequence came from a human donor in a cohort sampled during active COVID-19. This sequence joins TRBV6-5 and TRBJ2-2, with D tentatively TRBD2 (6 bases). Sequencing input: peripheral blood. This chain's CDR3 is CASGHPGLFTGELFF. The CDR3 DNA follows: TGTGCCAGCGGACATCCGGGACTCTTCACCGGGGAGCTGTTTTTT.